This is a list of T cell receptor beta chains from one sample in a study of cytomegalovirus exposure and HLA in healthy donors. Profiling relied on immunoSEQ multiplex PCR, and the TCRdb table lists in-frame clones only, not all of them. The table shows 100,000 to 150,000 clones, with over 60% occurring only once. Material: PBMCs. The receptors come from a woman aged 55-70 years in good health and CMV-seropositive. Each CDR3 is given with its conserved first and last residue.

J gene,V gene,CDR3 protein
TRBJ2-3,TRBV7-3,CASSPGAGTTDTQYF
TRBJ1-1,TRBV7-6,CASSLGGRGTNTEAFF
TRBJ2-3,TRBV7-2,CASSLPSKDTQYF
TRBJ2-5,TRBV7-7,CASSPTTSGGLETQYF
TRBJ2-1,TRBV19,CASSMANDEVQFF
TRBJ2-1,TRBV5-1,CASSLGGVSYNEQFF
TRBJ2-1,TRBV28,CASSRQGVDNEQFF
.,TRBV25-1,CASRDTGNSYEQYF
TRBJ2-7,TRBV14,CASSQTRFRGYEQYF
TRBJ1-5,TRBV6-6,CASSYGWGGNQPQHF
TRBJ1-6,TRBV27,CASSRGLGEFNSPLHF
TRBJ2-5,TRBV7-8,CASSQKSGRGETQYF
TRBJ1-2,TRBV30,CAWGRGGYTF
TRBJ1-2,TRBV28,CASRSGQNYGYTF
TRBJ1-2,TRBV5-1,CASSLGDRFGGYTF
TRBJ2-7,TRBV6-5,CASSYSIGGSLNEQYF
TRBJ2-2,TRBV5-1,CAVSRGTGATGELFF
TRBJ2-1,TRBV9,CASSVFDGTGYNEQFF
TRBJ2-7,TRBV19,CASSIQGLAYEQYF
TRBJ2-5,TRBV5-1,CASSLAQGGGPQETQYF
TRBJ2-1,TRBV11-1,CASSLDTSYNEQFF
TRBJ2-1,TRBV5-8,CASSLGISLNEQFF
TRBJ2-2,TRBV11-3,CASSLGGTNTGELFF
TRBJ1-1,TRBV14,CASSHPQIILMNTEAFF
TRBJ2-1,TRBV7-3,CASSPSEVVYNEQFF
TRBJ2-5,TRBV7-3,CASSLNPGIPSQETQYF
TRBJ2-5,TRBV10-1,CASMFKETQYF
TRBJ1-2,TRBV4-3,CASSTWTGIEDGYTF
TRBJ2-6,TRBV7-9,CASSTPGQGFLSGANVLTF
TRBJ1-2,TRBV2,CASSLETYGYTF
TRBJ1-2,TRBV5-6,CASSLWEGTLGYTF
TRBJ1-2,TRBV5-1,CASRPAPGSNYGYTF
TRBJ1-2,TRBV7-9,CASSLAIGDYGYTF
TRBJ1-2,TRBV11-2,CASSLVAVGQPLFYGYTF
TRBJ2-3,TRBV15,CATSGQGAADTQYF
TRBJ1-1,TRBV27,CASSNRVAGTEAFF
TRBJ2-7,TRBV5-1,CASSPQGDRSYEQYF
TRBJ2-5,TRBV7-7,CASSFAGEETQYF
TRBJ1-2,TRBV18,CASSPNRDRGLRGYTF